This T cell receptor beta chain appears in the sequencing data of a study of cytomegalovirus exposure and HLA in healthy donors. The PCR was carried out with 60 Vbeta primers and 13 Jbeta primers. Produced via immunoSEQ multiplex PCR; TCRdb's table is partial and in-frame only. This sample has about 260,000 clones, with approximately 85% found just once. On this clone itself: Its antigen is unidentified.

Overall study results and limits: Most TCR sequences proved rare, with some public TCRs found in many donors. Researchers reported in a later analysis that a missense DCLRE1C variant was tied to TCR beta V- and J-gene trimming.

The specimen sequenced was PBMCs. This TCR came from a woman in her 40s in good health and CMV-seropositive.

CDR3 amino acids: CASSSSGGAGEKLFF. The CDR3 nucleotides read TGTGCCAGCAGTTCCTCAGGGGGCGCGGGTGAAAAACTGTTTTTT. This chain links TRBV6-5 with TRBJ1-4; 8 positions match TRBD1. Germline assignment: CDR1 MNHEY and CDR2 SVGAGI. The CDR3 has 15 residues. V shed 4 bases and J 7 bases; nucleotides not matched to a gene: 8.